These 27 T cell receptor beta chains were sequenced from one sample in a study of blood T cell repertoires in COVID-19. Data came from immunoSEQ multiplex PCR; TCRdb stores just in-frame clones and leaves some out. The repertoire holds over 70,000 clones, with about 90% as singletons. Source material: peripheral blood. All receptors derive from a man between 18 and 29 years old with COVID-19, enrolled during active disease.

The chain uses TRBV6-5 and TRBJ2-7; maybe TRBD1 (6 bases). Trimming shortened V by 2 bases and J by 3 bases, and 11 bases separated the two germline ends. This CDR3 comprises 14 residues. Germline CDR1 and CDR2: MNHEY and SVGAGI. CDR3 amino acids: CASSYGGSFYEQYF. The CDR3 nucleotides are TGTGCCAGCAGTTACGGGGGCTCATTCTACGAGCAGTACTTC.

This sequence joins TRBV9 and TRBJ2-1; 8 bases agree with TRBD2. The CDR3 is 13 residues long. Germline CDR1 SGDLS, CDR2 YYNGEE. V shed 0 bases, J shed 9 bases, and the junction held 2 bases outside the gene matches. CDR3 nucleotides: TGTGCCAGCAGCGTAGGTAGCGGGGCTGAGCAGTTCTTC. It encodes CASSVGSGAEQFF. The variable domain in full, completed from reference TRBV9 and TRBJ2-1, reads DSGVTQTPKHLITATGQRVTLRCSPRSGDLSVYWYQQSLDQGLQFLIQYYNGEERAKGNILERFSAQQFPDLHSELNLSSLELGDSALYFCASSVGSGAEQFFGPGTRLTVL.

For this clone: One end of the junction is discordant with germline, which a read error may explain. The chain carries TRBV9 and TRBJ1-4; a possible D gene is TRBD1 (5 bases). Germline CDR1 SGDLS, CDR2 YYNGEE. This CDR3 contains 16 residues. CDR3 in DNA: TGTGCCAGCAGCGCTGGGGGGAAGGGAACTAATGAAAAACTGCTTTTT. This gives the protein CASSAGGKGTNEKLLF.

The chain is built from TRBV7-2 and TRBJ2-7; TRBD1 agrees at 10 bases. CDR1 is SGHTA, CDR2 FQGNSA, per germline. CDR3 length: 15 residues. After removal of 2 bases from V and 2 bases from J, the junction contained 3 bases not matched to a gene. The CDR3 sequence: CASSLYDRGPYEQYF. CDR3 nucleotides: TGTGCCAGCAGCTTATACGACAGGGGGCCCTACGAGCAGTACTTC.

The chain recombines TRBV28 with TRBJ2-7; weak D call: TRBD2 (6 bases). Germline-derived CDR1 and CDR2 are MDHEN and SYDVKM. The germline V and J ends were trimmed by 8 bases and 3 bases, with 11 bases remaining between them. CDR3 length equals 12 residues. For the CDR3, the DNA is TGTGCCAGCCGGGTCGGGGGCTACGAGCAGTACTTC. Protein sequence: CASRVGGYEQYF.

This clone has only a few counts. The chain combines TRBV4-2 with TRBJ2-7, with 12 bases that match TRBD1. With V trimmed by 4 bases and J by 3 bases, 4 bases remained unmatched. The CDR3 loop spans 15 amino acids. Germline lookup yields CDR1 LGHNA and CDR2 YNFKEQ. DNA for the CDR3: TGTGCCAGCAGCCGAGGGACAGGGGGCGGCTACGAGCAGTACTTC. The encoded protein is CASSRGTGGGYEQYF.

The chain recombines TRBV6-6 with TRBJ2-1; 7 bases align to TRBD2. CDR1 and CDR2 (germline): MNHNY, SVGAGI (reference sequence). After removal of 4 bases from V and 7 bases from J, the junction contained 7 bases not matched to a gene. The CDR3 spans 14 residues. Written as DNA, the CDR3 is TGTGCCAGCAGTTTTGGGGGGGAGTCAAATGAGCAGTTCTTC. Protein: CASSFGGESNEQFF.

CDR3 nucleotide sequence: TGTGCCTGGAGCCACAGAATTAATCAGCCCCAGCATTTT. It is translated as CAWSHRINQPQHF. The chain couples TRBV30 to TRBJ1-5; D remains unclear. CDR1 and CDR2 (germline): GTSNPN, SVGIG (reference sequence). The V gene lost 3 bases and the J gene lost 4 bases, with 10 bases spanning the gap. The CDR3 is 13 amino acids.

The chain employs TRBV5-5 and TRBJ2-1; 7 bases are shared with TRBD1. This CDR3 is 13 amino acids long. CDR1 and CDR2 from the germline V gene are SGHKS and YYEKEE (reference sequence). The trim removed 7 bases at V and 4 bases at J, leaving 5 bases unmatched. The CDR3 DNA reads TGTGCCAGCCGCCGACAGGGTTACAATGAGCAGTTCTTC. It translates to CASRRQGYNEQFF.

This chain links TRBV7-9 with TRBJ2-7; D unclear. CDR1 is SEHNR, CDR2 FQNEAQ, per germline (reference sequence). Trimming removed 1 base at V and 3 bases at J, with 7 bases between. The CDR3 has 13 amino acids. The CDR3 spells CASSLGRSYEQYF. CDR3 sequence (DNA): TGTGCCAGCAGCTTAGGTCGCAGCTACGAGCAGTACTTC. The whole variable domain, remainder taken from reference TRBV7-9 and TRBJ2-7, is DTGVSQNPRHKITKRGQNVTFRCDPISEHNRLYWYRQTLGQGPEFLTYFQNEAQLEKSRLLSDRFSAERPKGSFSTLEIQRTEQGDSAMYLCASSLGRSYEQYFGPGTRLTVT.

As regards this clone: Relative to the germline gene, one junction end is altered; a read error may explain this. The chain is built from TRBV5-1 and TRBJ2-1, with 9 bases aligning to TRBD1. The length of the CDR3 is 16 residues. Germline V CDR1 and CDR2: SGHRS, YFSETQ. The CDR3 region is CTSSLAVGTGKDEQFF. CDR3 in DNA: TGCACCAGCAGCTTGGCCGTCGGGACAGGGAAAGATGAGCAGTTCTTC.

In regard to this clone: At one end, the junction sequence differs from germline, possibly due to a read error. The chain recombines TRBV30 with TRBJ1-4, with a tentative D call TRBD1 (5 bases). Per the germline V gene, CDR1 is GTSNPN and CDR2 is SVGIG (reference sequence). This CDR3 spans 15 amino acids. CDR3 sequence: CAWSVQRQGVEKLLF. Written as DNA, the CDR3 is TGTGCCTGGAGTGTACAGAGGCAGGGCGTCGAAAAACTGCTTTTT.

This rearrangement joins TRBV12-3 or TRBV12-4 to TRBJ2-5; a possible D gene is TRBD1 (6 bases). The CDR3 is made up of 12 amino acids. V was pared by 5 bases and J by 3 bases, with 7 bases between. In nucleotides, the CDR3 is TGTGCCAGCAGTCCAGGGGAAGAGACCCAGTACTTC. Translating it yields CASSPGEETQYF.

V gene TRBV4-3 combines with J gene TRBJ1-2; 8 nucleotides line up with TRBD1. The V segment lost 0 bases and the J segment 7 bases; nucleotides outside the gene matches: 4. Germline assignment: CDR1 LGHNA and CDR2 YSLEER. The CDR3 is 14 amino acids. CDR3 DNA: TGCGCCAGCAGCCAAGAATACAGGGGGGGTGGCTACACCTTC. Its protein product is CASSQEYRGGGYTF.

The genes are TRBV18 and TRBJ1-5; D perhaps matches TRBD1 (5 bases). The V end was cut by 1 base, the J end by 0 bases, with 7 bases between. The CDR3 length is 15 residues. In germline, CDR1 is KGHSH, CDR2 LQKENI. This CDR3 is CASSPQGISNQPQHF. The CDR3 DNA follows: TGTGCCAGCTCACCACAGGGGATTAGCAATCAGCCCCAGCATTTT.

This chain joins TRBV7-2 and TRBJ2-2; TRBD2 is a possible D gene (5 bases). Germline values: CDR1 SGHTA, CDR2 FQGNSA. This CDR3 has 14 amino acids. V shed 5 bases and J shed 4 bases, with 11 bases lying between them. CDR3 coding DNA: TGTGCCAGCAGCCTGCACACTAGCACCGGGGAGCTGTTTTTT. Translation gives CASSLHTSTGELFF.

This chain connects TRBV28 to TRBJ2-7, with TRBD2 matching over 9 bases. Germline-derived CDR1 and CDR2 are MDHEN and SYDVKM. V dropped 6 bases and J dropped 4; count of bases not matched to a gene: 7. CDR3 length equals 14 residues. The DNA for the CDR3 is TGTGCCAGCAGGGTAGCGGGAGACGGTTACGAGCAGTACTTC. This gives the protein CASRVAGDGYEQYF.

This clone was observed once. The chain couples TRBV5-1 to TRBJ2-5; unclear D gene. The germline CDR1 and CDR2 sequences are SGHRS and YFSETQ. This CDR3 comprises 14 residues. Trimming stripped 0 bases from V and 7 bases from J, with 13 bases between. Written as DNA, the CDR3 is TGCGCCAGCAGCTTGGAAGCAGCGACGTTGACCCAGTACTTC. Amino acid sequence: CASSLEAATLTQYF.

This clone was seen once. The rearrangement uses TRBV9 and TRBJ2-1, with TRBD1 identical over 10 bases. Per the germline V gene, CDR1 is SGDLS and CDR2 is YYNGEE. V lost 4 bases and J lost 3; bases outside the gene matches: 4. This CDR3 spans 15 amino acids. Here the CDR3 reads CASSPGTGVYNEQFF. In DNA form, the CDR3 reads TGTGCCAGCAGCCCCGGGACAGGGGTCTACAATGAGCAGTTCTTC.

The J gene is TRBJ2-5, the V gene TRBV19; perhaps TRBD1 as D (6 bases). The CDR3 is 14 residues long. V dropped 4 bases and J dropped 4 bases, with 13 bases sitting between them. Germline assignment: CDR1 LNHDA and CDR2 SQIVND (reference sequence). The CDR3 loop reads CASSTPGVGETQYF. The CDR3, as DNA: TGTGCCAGTAGTACCCCAGGGGTAGGAGAGACCCAGTACTTC.

The chain couples TRBV7-9 to TRBJ1-3, with D unclear. V gave up 6 bases and J gave up 0 bases, with 9 bases separating them. The germline CDR1 and CDR2 sequences are SEHNR and FQNEAQ (reference sequence). This CDR3 comprises 14 residues. The CDR3 here is CASREPYSGNTIYF. In DNA, the CDR3 is TGTGCCAGCAGGGAGCCGTACTCTGGAAACACCATATATTTT.

This clone appeared a few times. The junction departs from the called germline gene at one end, perhaps through a read error. The chain joins TRBV6-6 to TRBJ1-4; possibly TRBD1 for D (6 bases). Germline CDR1 MNHNY, CDR2 SVGAGI (reference sequence). There are 14 residues in the CDR3. The CDR3 DNA reads TGTGCCAGCAGAACACAGGGCTTTAATGAAAAACTGCTTTTT. It encodes CASRTQGFNEKLLF.

To note about this clone: The identical CDR3 is also encoded by other nucleotide sequences in the sample. The CDR3 here is CASSDSSGSYNEQFF. CDR3 coding DNA: TGTGCCAGCAGTGACTCTAGCGGGAGCTACAATGAGCAGTTCTTC. The chain couples TRBV6-4 to TRBJ2-1, with 9 bases that match TRBD2. V was pared by 0 bases and J by 3 bases, with 0 bases of the junction left unmatched. This CDR3 spans 15 amino acids. From germline, CDR1 is MRHNA and CDR2 SNTAGT.

The J gene is TRBJ2-7, the V gene TRBV6-1; TRBD1 might be the D (5 bases). The CDR3 length is 15 residues. The germline gives CDR1 MNHNS, CDR2 SASEGT. With 2 bases removed from V and 5 bases from J, the gap between germline ends came to 16 bases. DNA of the CDR3: TGTGCCAGCAGTGAAACAGGCCAGGATGAGGACGAGCAGTACTTC. Amino acids: CASSETGQDEDEQYF.

The rearrangement links TRBV11-2 to TRBJ1-1; the D gene is possibly TRBD1 (6 bases). This CDR3 is built from 13 residues. The germline V and J ends were trimmed by 6 bases and 7 bases, with 15 bases remaining between them. The germline CDR1 and CDR2 sequences are SGHAT and FQNNGV. The CDR3 coding sequence is TGTGCCAGCAGGTCCGGGACATCTCTTGAAGCTTTCTTT. Its protein product is CASRSGTSLEAFF.

The genes are TRBV9 and TRBJ2-3; 7 bases are a match to TRBD2. Trimming removed 0 bases from V and 6 bases from J; junction bases left unmatched: 7. The CDR3 sequence is 15 residues long. Germline CDR1 SGDLS, CDR2 YYNGEE. The CDR3 DNA follows: TGTGCCAGCAGCGTAGGGACTAGTTACGTCGATACGCAGTATTTT. This codes for CASSVGTSYVDTQYF.

The chain recombines TRBV4-1 with TRBJ2-7, with TRBD2 matching 8 bases. Germline V CDR1 and CDR2: MGHRA, YSYEKL. V lost 2 bases to trimming and J lost 2 bases; unmatched junction nucleotides: 5. CDR3 length equals 15 residues. The CDR3 is CASSQLPGLAYEQYF. The CDR3 coding sequence is TGCGCCAGCAGCCAACTTCCGGGACTAGCCTACGAGCAGTACTTC.